The 17 T cell receptor beta chains presented below share a single source sample, sequenced in a study of identical twins. Each CDR3 protein is one row after TCRdb ran MiXCR on the 5' RACE reads. The sample has 700,000 or so distinct CDR3 sequences, 8.6% seen once. These same data were also listed under a study on yellow fever vaccine responses in identical twins.

The sequencing input was PBMCs. The receptors here all came from a woman younger than 30 in good health.

The chain uses TRBV5-4 and TRBJ2-7; TRBD1 agrees at 7 bases. CDR3 length: 16 residues. V gave up 4 bases and J gave up 4 bases; unmatched junction bases: 14. In germline, CDR1 is SGHNT, CDR2 YYREEE (reference sequence). CDR3 residues: CASSASLGTAIYEQYF. CDR3 nucleotides: TGTGCCAGCAGCGCTTCGCTTGGGACAGCGATATACGAGCAGTACTTC.

The chain employs TRBV20-1 and TRBJ2-7; TRBD2 aligns across 8 bases. V was pared by 4 bases and J by 0 bases, with 11 bases of the junction left unmatched. Germline V gene lookup returns CDR1 DFQATT and CDR2 SNEGSKA (reference sequence). The CDR3 covers 16 residues. CDR3 coding DNA: TGCAGTGCTACACTCGCCGGGACTAGGAACTCCTACGAGCAGTACTTC. Protein product: CSATLAGTRNSYEQYF.

At least ten counts were recorded for this clonotype. The chain carries TRBV10-3 and TRBJ2-3, with 8 bases lining up with TRBD2. Germline loops: CDR1 ENHRY, CDR2 SYGVKD. V dropped 9 bases and J dropped 1; count of bases not matched to a gene: 3. This CDR3 is built from 13 residues. The CDR3 region is CAIGSGGTDTQYF. The CDR3, as DNA: TGTGCCATTGGTAGCGGGGGCACAGATACGCAGTATTTT.

This clonotype has at least ten counts. The rearrangement joins TRBV5-1 to TRBJ2-3; 9 nucleotides line up with TRBD1. Germline V lookup: CDR1 SGHRS, CDR2 YFSETQ. The CDR3 loop spans 15 amino acids. Unmatched junction bases numbered 4, after V lost 1 base and J lost 4 bases. CDR3 nucleotide sequence: TGCGCCAGCAGCTTGCAACAGGGGGCGGCAGATACGCAGTATTTT. It yields the protein CASSLQQGAADTQYF. The full variable domain, its missing parts supplied by reference TRBV5-1 and TRBJ2-3, is KAGVTQTPRYLIKTRGQQVTLSCSPISGHRSVSWYQQTPGQGLQFLFEYFSETQRNKGNFPGRFSGRQFSNSRSEMNVSTLELGDSALYLCASSLQQGAADTQYFGPGTRLTVL.

The V call is TRBV20-1, the J call TRBJ2-1; TRBD2 matches 8 bases. The CDR3 is 15 amino acids. Trimming cost V 3 bases and J 3 bases; bases outside gene matches: 7. Germline CDR1 DFQATT, CDR2 SNEGSKA (reference sequence). The CDR3 protein is CSASGSGVLYNEQFF. Written as DNA, the CDR3 is TGCAGTGCTAGTGGTAGCGGGGTCCTCTACAATGAGCAGTTCTTC.

This clonotype was recorded at least ten times. The rearrangement joins TRBV5-1 to TRBJ1-5; TRBD1 agrees at 7 bases. Germline CDR1 and CDR2: SGHRS and YFSETQ. Trimming cost V 4 bases and J 3 bases; bases outside gene matches: 7. The CDR3 runs 15 residues. The CDR3 bases are TGCGCCAGCAGCCCCGGGACAGCTGACAATCAGCCCCAGCATTTT. It codes for CASSPGTADNQPQHF.

This clonotype was counted a few times. This chain uses TRBV9 with TRBJ2-3; D not certain. The CDR3 length is 15 residues. The ends were cut back, 4 bases at V and 5 bases at J, with 17 bases in the middle. Germline V gives CDR1 SGDLS, CDR2 YYNGEE. The CDR3 is CASSPLVSQRDTQYF. CDR3 nucleotides: TGTGCCAGCAGCCCTCTGGTGTCCCAACGAGATACGCAGTATTTT.

This clonotype was seen only a few times. The CDR3 bases are TGTGCCAGCAGCCGAGGTAGCGGGACCACAGATACGCAGTATTTT. Protein sequence: CASSRGSGTTDTQYF. The chain combines TRBV14 with TRBJ2-3; TRBD2 matches at 8 bases. Unmatched junction bases numbered 5, after V lost 4 bases and J lost 2 bases. CDR1 and CDR2 from the germline V gene are SGHDN and FVKESK. This CDR3 region has 15 residues. The full variable domain, rest sourced from reference TRBV14 and TRBJ2-3, is EAGVTQFPSHSVIEKGQTVTLRCDPISGHDNLYWYRRVMGKEIKFLLHFVKESKQDESGMPNNRFLAERTGGTYSTLKVQPAELEDSGVYFCASSRGSGTTDTQYFGPGTRLTVL.

The chain combines TRBV5-1 with TRBJ1-1, with D unresolved. Trimming pared 1 base from V and 3 bases from J, leaving 13 bases between. Germline-derived CDR1 and CDR2 are SGHRS and YFSETQ. The CDR3 runs 15 residues. The CDR3 DNA reads as TGCGCCAGCAGCTTGTGGCGTCGAGAAGACACTGAAGCTTTCTTT. Amino acids: CASSLWRREDTEAFF. The variable domain in full, completed from reference TRBV5-1 and TRBJ1-1, reads KAGVTQTPRYLIKTRGQQVTLSCSPISGHRSVSWYQQTPGQGLQFLFEYFSETQRNKGNFPGRFSGRQFSNSRSEMNVSTLELGDSALYLCASSLWRREDTEAFFGQGTRLTVV.

This clonotype came up a few times. This chain links TRBV11-2 with TRBJ1-4; D is uncertain. In germline, CDR1 is SGHAT, CDR2 FQNNGV. The V gene lost 1 base and the J gene lost 7 bases, with 10 bases spanning the gap. This CDR3 region has 14 residues. The CDR3 region is CASSLGLGVEKLFF. CDR3 coding DNA: TGTGCCAGCAGCTTAGGTCTGGGAGTTGAAAAACTGTTTTTT.

The chain links TRBV24-1 to TRBJ2-7, with D perhaps matching TRBD2 (5 bases). Germline V gene data show CDR1 as KGHDR and CDR2 as SFDVKD. The CDR3 loop spans 17 amino acids. Trimming pared 0 bases from V and 0 bases from J, leaving 14 bases between. The CDR3 here is CATSDLPLERSSYEQYF. In nucleotides, the CDR3 is TGTGCCACCAGTGATTTGCCCCTCGAGCGGAGCTCCTACGAGCAGTACTTC.

This clonotype came up many times. V gene TRBV29-1 combines with J gene TRBJ2-1, with D unclear. CDR3 length: 15 residues. V was clipped by 0 bases and J by 0 bases, with 9 bases between them. The germline gives CDR1 SQVTM, CDR2 ANQGSEA. This chain's CDR3 is CSVEETPGSYNEQFF. The DNA for the CDR3 is TGCAGCGTTGAAGAGACACCCGGCTCCTACAATGAGCAGTTCTTC.

This clonotype has a handful of counts. The rearrangement uses TRBV28 and TRBJ2-7; D tentatively reads TRBD1 or TRBD2 (6 bases each). The V end lost 5 bases, the J end lost 3 bases, and 23 bases lay between the germline ends. The CDR3 is made up of 17 amino acids. The germline V gene has CDR1 MDHEN and CDR2 SYDVKM. The CDR3 reads CASSPDRGRNPNYEQYF. The CDR3 DNA follows: TGTGCCAGCAGTCCTGATAGGGGGAGGAACCCGAACTACGAGCAGTACTTC.

The CDR3 nucleotides are TGTGCCAGCAGTCCCATCTCTGGGGGCAAAAACATTCAGTACTTC. Residues: CASSPISGGKNIQYF. This chain uses TRBV27 with TRBJ2-4; the D gene could be TRBD1 or TRBD2 (5 bases each). The CDR3 is made up of 15 amino acids. Germline loops: CDR1 MNHEY, CDR2 SMNVEV (reference sequence). Trimming shortened V by 5 bases and J by 3 bases, and 14 bases separated the two germline ends.

The sample holds a few counts of this clonotype. V and J are TRBV9 and TRBJ1-1, with a weak D call TRBD1 (6 bases). Trimming stripped 0 bases from V and 1 base from J, with 16 bases between. CDR1 SGDLS and CDR2 YYNGEE come from the germline V gene. The CDR3 consists of 17 residues. The CDR3: CASSVAALGGPNTEAFF. As DNA, the CDR3 is TGTGCCAGCAGCGTAGCCGCACTGGGGGGGCCGAACACTGAAGCTTTCTTT. Supplemented by reference TRBV9 and TRBJ1-1, the full variable domain reads DSGVTQTPKHLITATGQRVTLRCSPRSGDLSVYWYQQSLDQGLQFLIQYYNGEERAKGNILERFSAQQFPDLHSELNLSSLELGDSALYFCASSVAALGGPNTEAFFGQGTRLTVV.

This clonotype was detected a few times. The V gene is TRBV5-1, the J gene TRBJ2-2; D not certain. V gave up 5 bases and J gave up 2 bases, with 16 bases separating them. CDR3 size: 16 residues. The V gene's germline CDR1 is SGHRS and CDR2 YFSETQ. The CDR3 is CASSYGSTTNTGELFF. Here the CDR3 DNA reads TGCGCCAGCAGTTACGGGTCTACGACCAACACCGGGGAGCTGTTTTTT.

This clonotype was observed at least ten times. CDR3 sequence: CASSPEQGAEGANVLTF. DNA for the CDR3: TGTGCCAGCAGTCCAGAACAGGGGGCGGAAGGGGCCAACGTCCTGACTTTC. V gene TRBV12-3 or TRBV12-4 combines with J gene TRBJ2-6, with TRBD1 matching over 9 bases. The CDR3 length is 17 residues. The V and J ends lost 5 bases and 4 bases, in that order; junction bases with no gene match: 9.